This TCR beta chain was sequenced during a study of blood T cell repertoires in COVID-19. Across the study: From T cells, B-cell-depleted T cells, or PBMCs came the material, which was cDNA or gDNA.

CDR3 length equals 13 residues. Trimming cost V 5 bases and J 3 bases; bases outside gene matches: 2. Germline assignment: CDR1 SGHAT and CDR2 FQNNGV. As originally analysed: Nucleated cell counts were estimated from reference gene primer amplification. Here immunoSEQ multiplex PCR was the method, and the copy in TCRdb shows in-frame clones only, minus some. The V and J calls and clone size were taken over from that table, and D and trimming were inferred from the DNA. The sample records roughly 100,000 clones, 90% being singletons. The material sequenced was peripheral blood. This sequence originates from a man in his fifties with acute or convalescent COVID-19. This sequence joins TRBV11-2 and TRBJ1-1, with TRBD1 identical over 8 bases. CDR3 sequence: CASSATGDTEAFF. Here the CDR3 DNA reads TGTGCCAGCAGCGCGACAGGGGACACTGAAGCTTTCTTT. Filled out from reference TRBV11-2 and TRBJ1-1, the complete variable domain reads EAGVAQSPRYKIIEKRQSVAFWCNPISGHATLYWYQQILGQGPKLLIQFQNNGVVDDSQLPKDRFSAERLKGVDSTLKIQPAKLEDSAVYLCASSATGDTEAFFGQGTRLTVV.